This note documents a single TCR beta chain sequence. The antigen it binds to is not known. No base-level quality is on record; no much larger clone is a single base apart. The record originates from a study of PD-L1 blockade in urothelial cancer (dated by TCRdb to about 2017). In the study overall: Therapy was started in the mid-2010s for all patients, and atezolizumab 1,200 mg was administered intravenously every 3 weeks. About 90% of the 29 patients were males with bladder-origin urothelial cancer, and about 65% of the roughly 30 reported a prior smoking history. Patients had an ECOG performance status of 0 or 1 and had received between 0 and 3 prior chemotherapy regimens. Blood samples were analyzed at two time points: 3 weeks after treatment start (second dose) and 6 weeks after treatment start. A median of about 150,000 T cells and approximately 86,000 unique TCRs was obtained from blood samples, and a median clonality of approximately 0.086 was observed. The study was an exploratory multi-omic analysis of somatic, immune and clinical correlates of response to PD-L1 blockade with atezolizumab in urothelial cancer. Pretreatment tumor samples, along with matched peripheral blood collected serially before and after atezolizumab treatment, underwent TCR sequencing. Durable clinical benefit was defined as progression-free survival longer than 6 months, and TCR features were also tested against progression-free and overall survival. In the same patients who had TCR sequencing, pretreatment tumors also underwent whole exome sequencing and RNA sequencing. Roughly 10 patients achieved durable clinical benefit and roughly 20 did not. Twenty-nine patients had pretreatment blood TCR-seq, around 25 had at least one posttreatment blood collection, and around 25 had tumor TCR-seq.

The cohort included about 29 patients with locally advanced or metastatic urothelial carcinoma who were treated at Memorial Sloan Kettering on a trial protocol. Peripheral blood mononuclear cells were collected pretreatment and during treatment, with between 1 and 8 total time points obtained per patient. The Qiagen DNeasy Blood extraction kit was used to purify genomic DNA from total PBMCs and from tumor samples. PBMCs were collected pretreatment and during treatment, and were isolated and stored as previously described. Synthetic TCR analog templates were spiked into each PCR to estimate absolute template abundance from read counts. The immunoSEQ assay used bias-controlled V and J gene primers to amplify TCRbeta CDR3 regions from genomic DNA. Sequencing of rearranged TCRbeta segments was done at approximately 20X coverage. Per the authors' processing: Sequencing errors were corrected by clustering and CDR3s were annotated against IMGT to assign V, D and J genes. Downstream analyses used only productive TCRbeta rearrangements and left out out-of-frame or stop-codon sequences. Clonality was computed as one minus Shannon entropy normalized by the log of the number of unique productive sequences. Fisher's exact test with Benjamini-Hochberg correction, at a threshold of adjusted p below 0.01, was used to find clones that differed between time points or between blood and tumor. TCRdb re-hosts the immuneACCESS table, in-frame sequences only. Its copies lack some clones; in the studies checked, an unresolved V gene accounts for under half of them, and the cause for the rest is not known. The D gene and trimming were derived from the DNA, and the V and J assignments and clone size from that table. The sample includes some 100,000 clones, with approximately 90% observed a single time. The ten largest account for under 0.95% of the sample.

Summary of the overall study and its limitations: Because the sample size was small (n ≈ 30) and many exploratory analyses were performed, the results are intended to be hypothesis-generating. Improved progression-free and overall survival was associated with having pretreatment peripheral blood TCR clonality below the median. Greater expansion of tumor-associated TCR clones in peripheral blood 3 weeks after the start of treatment was observed in patients with durable benefit (n of about 20, p = 0.022).

The CDR3 contains 16 residues, cysteine and phenylalanine counted. The read is trimmed to its CDR3 DNA, 48 bases read in frame from base 1. Between the V and J ends, shortened by 3 bases and 3 bases respectively, the junction contains 18 bases. As encoded in the germline V gene (reference sequence), CDR1 is WNHNN while CDR2 is SYGVQD. This sequence uses TRBV10-1 and TRBJ2-7; the D gene is perhaps TRBD2, on 7 matching bases. Sequencing was performed on PBMCs, taken around atezolizumab (anti-PD-L1) treatment. The TCR comes from a woman older than 75 with urothelial cancer. In nucleotides, the sequence is TGCGCCAGCAGTGACCCAACCGCGGGGGCAATCTACGAGCAGTACTTC. Translated, it gives CASSDPTAGAIYEQYF.